These 8 T cell receptor beta chains were sequenced from one sample in a study of Ad26.COV2.S vaccination and SARS-CoV-2 variants. Clones were sequenced by immunoSEQ multiplex PCR, and TCRdb holds only the in-frame ones, with some missing. This sample has tens of thousands of clones, with roughly 84% found just once. This specimen consisted of peripheral blood, obtained after recovery from COVID-19. These TCRs come from a human donor who had recovered from COVID-19.

The chain has TRBV7-2 and TRBJ2-7; D call uncertain. This CDR3 region has 12 residues. The ends were cut back, 4 bases at V and 3 bases at J, with 7 bases in the middle. Germline V gene data show CDR1 as SGHTA and CDR2 as FQGNSA. CDR3 DNA sequence: TGTGCCAGCAGCTCCTCGGACTACGAGCAGTACTTC. Its protein product is CASSSSDYEQYF.

The chain uses TRBV5-6 and TRBJ1-2; TRBD1 agrees at 9 bases. The CDR3 is made up of 16 amino acids. V was clipped by 2 bases and J by 6 bases; unmatched bases: 11. Germline values: CDR1 SGHDT, CDR2 YYEEEE. CDR3 residues: CASSFLGTGLSDGYTF. CDR3 DNA sequence: TGTGCCAGCAGCTTCCTCGGGACAGGGCTAAGTGATGGCTACACCTTC. The full variable domain, its missing parts supplied by reference TRBV5-6 and TRBJ1-2, is DAGVTQSPTHLIKTRGQQVTLRCSPKSGHDTVSWYQQALGQGPQFIFQYYEEEERQRGNFPDRFSGHQFPNYSSELNVNALLLGDSALYLCASSFLGTGLSDGYTFGSGTRLTVV.

The V gene is TRBV28, the J gene TRBJ1-5; D unresolved. V dropped 2 bases and J dropped 9 bases, with 8 bases sitting between them. Looked up from germline, CDR1 is MDHEN and CDR2 is SYDVKM. CDR3 length: 12 amino acids. The CDR3 coding sequence is TGTGCCAGCAGTTTAGTCACGGGGCCCCAGCATTTT. Protein product: CASSLVTGPQHF. Full variable domain (remainder filled in from reference TRBV28 and TRBJ1-5): DVKVTQSSRYLVKRTGEKVFLECVQDMDHENMFWYRQDPGLGLRLIYFSYDVKMKEKGDIPEGYSVSREKKERFSLILESASTNQTSMYLCASSLVTGPQHFGDGTRLSIL.

V and J are TRBV18 and TRBJ2-7; perhaps TRBD1 as D (6 bases). Per the germline V gene, CDR1 is KGHSH and CDR2 is LQKENI. Trimming took 3 bases from V and 3 from J, leaving 9 bases between them. This CDR3 spans 13 amino acids. The CDR3 nucleotides are TGTGCCAGCTCACCCGGGACACACTACGAGCAGTACTTC. It is translated as CASSPGTHYEQYF.

In its sample, this clone was seen once. The chain has TRBV29-1 and TRBJ2-5; 10 bases match TRBD1. Germline V lookup: CDR1 SQVTM, CDR2 ANQGSEA. This CDR3 has 15 residues. V shed 3 bases, J shed 5 bases, and the junction held 9 bases outside the gene matches. The CDR3 loop reads CSVDYGTGVWETQYF. The DNA of the CDR3 is TGCAGCGTTGACTATGGGACAGGGGTTTGGGAGACCCAGTACTTC.

The chain carries TRBV15 and TRBJ1-2; a weak D match, TRBD1 (6 bases). There are 15 residues in the CDR3. Germline CDR1 LNHNV, CDR2 YYDKDF (reference sequence). Trimming removed 1 base from V and 5 bases from J, with 14 bases in between. CDR3 sequence reads: CATSRVGQGRYGYTF. CDR3 sequence (DNA): TGTGCCACCAGCAGAGTGGGTCAGGGGCGATATGGCTACACCTTC. The full variable domain, completed using reference TRBV15 and TRBJ1-2, is DAMVIQNPRYQVTQFGKPVTLSCSQTLNHNVMYWYQQKSSQAPKLLFHYYDKDFNNEADTPDNFQSRRPNTSFCFLDIRSPGLGDTAMYLCATSRVGQGRYGYTFGSGTRLTVV.

This sequence joins TRBV7-2 and TRBJ2-3, with 12 bases matching TRBD2. Germline assignment: CDR1 SGHTA and CDR2 FQGNSA. This CDR3 has 17 amino acids. The J segment lost 0 bases and the V segment lost 2 bases, leaving 3 bases of the junction unmatched. CDR3 nucleotides: TGTGCCAGCAGCTTACAAGGGACTAGCGGGAGCACAGATACGCAGTATTTT. Translated, it gives CASSLQGTSGSTDTQYF.

V gene TRBV18 combines with J gene TRBJ2-1, with no clear D. Germline assignment: CDR1 KGHSH and CDR2 LQKENI. V shed 3 bases and J shed 5 bases, with 11 bases lying between them. The CDR3 consists of 14 residues. CDR3 loop: CASSPLKGHNEQFF. CDR3 bases: TGTGCCAGCTCACCGTTAAAGGGTCACAATGAGCAGTTCTTC. The whole variable domain, remainder taken from reference TRBV18 and TRBJ2-1, is NAGVMQNPRHLVRRRGQEARLRCSPMKGHSHVYWYRQLPEEGLKFMVYLQKENIIDESGMPKERFSAEFPKEGPSILRIQQVVRGDSAAYFCASSPLKGHNEQFFGPGTRLTVL.